What follows are 5 T cell receptor beta chains derived from one specimen sequenced in a study of control samples from healthy donors and cancer patients. Profiling relied on immunoSEQ multiplex PCR, and the TCRdb table lists in-frame clones only, not all of them. In the table there are 45,000 to 60,000 clones, 94% of which are singletons. What was sequenced was blood. These receptors all stem from a young man in good health.

The CDR3 DNA sequence: TGTGCCAGTAGTATTGACAGGGCCAGCAATCAGCCCCAGCATTTT. Protein: CASSIDRASNQPQHF. The chain is built from TRBV19 and TRBJ1-5; TRBD1 agrees at 7 bases. Germline assignment: CDR1 LNHDA and CDR2 SQIVND (reference sequence). The trim removed 3 bases at V and 1 base at J, leaving 3 bases unmatched. The CDR3 spans 15 residues.

The chain links TRBV9 to TRBJ2-7; D is perhaps TRBD2 (5 bases). The germline V gene encodes CDR1 SGDLS and CDR2 YYNGEE. CDR3 length: 14 amino acids. V dropped 4 bases and J dropped 2 bases, with 13 bases sitting between them. CDR3: CASSPSQTTYEQYF. The CDR3 DNA reads TGTGCCAGCAGCCCCAGCCAGACTACCTACGAGCAGTACTTC.

The chain links TRBV5-1 to TRBJ1-1; 7 positions agree with TRBD1. The CDR3 extends over 15 amino acids. Losses at the gene ends were 4 bases for V and 7 bases for J; bases not matched to a gene: 13. The V gene's germline CDR1 is SGHRS and CDR2 YFSETQ. CDR3 sequence reads: CASSLTFDRVNEAFF. The CDR3 DNA is TGCGCCAGCAGCCTTACCTTTGACAGGGTGAATGAAGCTTTCTTT.

The chain recombines TRBV11-2 with TRBJ1-1; D might be TRBD1 (5 bases). CDR1 is SGHAT, CDR2 FQNNGV, per germline. With 3 bases removed from V and 4 bases from J, the gap between germline ends came to 9 bases. This CDR3 contains 13 residues. DNA of the CDR3: TGTGCCAGCAGCTTCCCTGGGGGCACTGAAGCTTTCTTT. This translates into CASSFPGGTEAFF.

V is TRBV7-3 and J is TRBJ2-1; D is uncertain. CDR3 length: 14 amino acids. Trimming took 7 bases from V and 6 from J, leaving 16 bases between them. Germline loops: CDR1 SGHTA, CDR2 FQGTGA. The CDR3 DNA sequence: TGTGCCAGCACCATGCCCACAGCGCTCAATGAGCAGTTCTTC. It specifies CASTMPTALNEQFF.